One sample yielded the 8 T cell receptor beta chains listed below, sequenced in a study of regulatory and conventional T cells in RAG deficiency. The table came from immunoSEQ multiplex PCR; TCRdb's copy has only in-frame clones and leaves some out. The table records under 7,500 clones, roughly four fifths of them present only once. The data also belong to a second study, concerning regulatory T cells. That work contributes: The PCR used 52 TRBV and 13 TRBJ primers.

Sample: CD8+ T cells sorted from blood. The receptors were sampled from a human donor in good health.

The chain combines TRBV7-6 with TRBJ2-5; a weak D match, TRBD2 (5 bases). Germline CDR1 SGHVS, CDR2 FNYEAQ. V dropped 5 bases and J dropped 0 bases, with 10 bases sitting between them. The CDR3 runs to 14 residues. The CDR3 DNA reads as TGTGCCAGCAGCCCGGCCGGGGACCAAGAGACCCAGTACTTC. The encoded protein is CASSPAGDQETQYF.

The chain carries TRBV5-5 and TRBJ2-3, with D tentatively TRBD2 (6 bases). V lost 1 base and J 1 base, leaving 7 bases between the germline ends. There are 14 residues in the CDR3. In germline, CDR1 is SGHKS, CDR2 YYEKEE (reference sequence). The CDR3 DNA sequence: TGTGCCAGCAGCTTGTCGGGGGGCACAGATACGCAGTATTTT. This encodes CASSLSGGTDTQYF.

V usage is TRBV19 and J usage is TRBJ2-1; 8 bases line up with TRBD1. Germline V gene data show CDR1 as LNHDA and CDR2 as SQIVND (reference sequence). CDR3 length: 15 amino acids. Trimming removed 1 base from V and 8 bases from J; junction bases left unmatched: 7. The CDR3 reads CASSIVAGGMDEQFF. In DNA form, the CDR3 reads TGTGCCAGTAGTATAGTGGCAGGGGGCATGGATGAGCAGTTCTTC.

J is TRBJ2-5 and V is TRBV5-1; TRBD2 is a possible D gene (6 bases). Looked up from germline, CDR1 is SGHRS and CDR2 is YFSETQ. The CDR3 covers 14 residues. Trimming took 1 base from V and 3 from J, leaving 10 bases between them. The CDR3 region has the DNA TGCGCCAGCAGCTTGCTTCCGGGGGAAGAGACCCAGTACTTC. Protein: CASSLLPGEETQYF. The entire variable domain, with the rest obtained from reference TRBV5-1 and TRBJ2-5, is as follows: KAGVTQTPRYLIKTRGQQVTLSCSPISGHRSVSWYQQTPGQGLQFLFEYFSETQRNKGNFPGRFSGRQFSNSRSEMNVSTLELGDSALYLCASSLLPGEETQYFGPGTRLLVL.

J is TRBJ2-3 and V is TRBV15; D may be TRBD2 (6 bases). CDR3 length: 15 amino acids. The germline gives CDR1 LNHNV, CDR2 YYDKDF (reference sequence). V dropped 8 bases and J dropped 0 bases, with 15 bases sitting between them. The CDR3 DNA sequence: TGTGCCACCGGAAATGCTAGCGCGAGCACAGATACGCAGTATTTT. It yields the protein CATGNASASTDTQYF.

The rearrangement joins TRBV19 to TRBJ2-1; D call uncertain. The CDR3 runs 16 residues. Germline V gene data show CDR1 as LNHDA and CDR2 as SQIVND (reference sequence). V was trimmed by 2 bases and J by 4 bases, leaving 15 bases between them. DNA of the CDR3: TGTGCCAGTAGTATAAGTCTCGGCAGAACATACAATGAGCAGTTCTTC. It specifies CASSISLGRTYNEQFF.

The chain joins TRBV28 to TRBJ1-1; D gene unclear. Germline CDR1 and CDR2: MDHEN and SYDVKM. There are 14 residues in the CDR3. Trimming took off 6 bases at V and 3 bases at J, with 14 bases between the two ends. Written as DNA, the CDR3 is TGTGCCAGCAGGGCGGTGCAGATTTACACTGAAGCTTTCTTT. Its protein product is CASRAVQIYTEAFF.

The gene calls are TRBV5-3 and TRBJ2-5, with 8 bases aligning to TRBD2. TRBV5-3 falls under the ORF class, with uncertain function. The V gene end was trimmed by 4 bases and the J gene end by 3 bases; junction bases not matched to a gene: 11. The CDR3 covers 16 residues. The CDR3 nucleotides are TGTGCCAGAAGCGCAGTCCGACTAGCGCATAAAGAGACCCAGTACTTC. Encoded protein: CARSAVRLAHKETQYF.